The 19 T cell receptor beta chains below all came from one sample that was sequenced in a study of T cell responses to AZD1222 COVID-19 vaccine. Measured with immunoSEQ multiplex PCR; TCRdb has only the in-frame clones, and not every one. The sample contains about 120,000 clones, approximately 90% of which appear only once. Source: peripheral blood, taken 28 days after the second AZD1222 dose. These receptors all come from an adult who received the AZD1222 COVID-19 vaccine.

The table lists this clone with a count of one. The chain links TRBV9 to TRBJ2-5, with 9 nucleotides matching TRBD2. The germline V gene encodes CDR1 SGDLS and CDR2 YYNGEE. The CDR3 is 13 residues long. V shed 4 bases and J 6 bases; nucleotides not matched to a gene: 4. CDR3 sequence (DNA): TGTGCCAGCAGCAATAGCGGGGGAAAGACCCAGTACTTC. It codes for CASSNSGGKTQYF. Full variable domain (outside the CDR3, taken from reference TRBV9 and TRBJ2-5): DSGVTQTPKHLITATGQRVTLRCSPRSGDLSVYWYQQSLDQGLQFLIQYYNGEERAKGNILERFSAQQFPDLHSELNLSSLELGDSALYFCASSNSGGKTQYFGPGTRLLVL.

CDR3 sequence (DNA): TGTGCCAGCAGGAGGGAGGGGGCGAACACCGGGGAGCTGTTTTTT. Translating it yields CASRREGANTGELFF. This sequence joins TRBV6-5 and TRBJ2-2; tentatively, D is TRBD2 (7 bases). Germline V gene lookup returns CDR1 MNHEY and CDR2 SVGAGI. The CDR3 length is 15 residues. V was clipped by 6 bases and J by 0 bases, with 11 bases between them.

The J gene is TRBJ2-5, the V gene TRBV3-1 (or the pseudogene TRBV3-2); D is perhaps TRBD1 or TRBD2 (5 bases each). V shed 2 bases and J shed 14 bases, with 18 bases lying between them. The CDR3 has 13 amino acids. CDR1 and CDR2 (germline): LGHDT, YNNKEL (reference sequence). CDR3 DNA sequence: TGTGCCAGCAGCCAACTAGACCGGGACCGACTTTACTTC. Amino acid sequence: CASSQLDRDRLYF.

V gene TRBV19 combines with J gene TRBJ1-2, with D tentatively TRBD1 (5 bases). The V end lost 4 bases, the J end lost 7 bases, and 10 bases lay between the germline ends. The germline gives CDR1 LNHDA, CDR2 SQIVND (reference sequence). The CDR3 is 12 residues long. DNA of the CDR3: TGTGCCAGTAGTAAAGCCGGGGCTGGCTACACCTTC. Translating it yields CASSKAGAGYTF. Supplemented by reference TRBV19 and TRBJ1-2, the full variable domain reads DGGITQSPKYLFRKEGQNVTLSCEQNLNHDAMYWYRQDPGQGLRLIYYSQIVNDFQKGDIAEGYSVSREKKESFPLTVTSAQKNPTAFYLCASSKAGAGYTFGSGTRLTVV.

The chain recombines TRBV5-4 with TRBJ2-7; D perhaps matches TRBD2 (5 bases). The length of the CDR3 is 16 residues. The germline CDR1 and CDR2 sequences are SGHNT and YYREEE (reference sequence). V dropped 0 bases and J dropped 0 bases, with 13 bases sitting between them. CDR3 bases: TGTGCCAGCAGCTTGGAAGGTAGCGAAAGCTCCTACGAGCAGTACTTC. Its protein is CASSLEGSESSYEQYF.

The chain carries TRBV3-1 (or the pseudogene TRBV3-2) and TRBJ1-2; tentative D call: TRBD1 (5 bases). CDR1 is LGHDT and CDR2 is YNNKEL in the germline V gene (reference sequence). Deletions cut 0 bases from V and 8 bases from J, with 13 bases between. The CDR3 covers 14 residues. In DNA, the CDR3 is TGTGCCAGCAGCCAAGATCGGGGGAAGGGAGGCTACACCTTC. This translates into CASSQDRGKGGYTF.

V usage is TRBV5-5 and J usage is TRBJ2-2, with D uncertain. Germline V gives CDR1 SGHKS, CDR2 YYEKEE (reference sequence). The CDR3 has 15 residues. V dropped 2 bases and J dropped 4 bases, with 12 bases sitting between them. The CDR3 DNA reads TGTGCCAGCAGCTTCAGTGTTGCTCCCACCGGGGAGCTGTTTTTT. Translation: CASSFSVAPTGELFF.

The chain combines TRBV19 with TRBJ1-2; tentative D call: TRBD1 (6 bases). The CDR3 is 15 residues long. Looked up from germline, CDR1 is LNHDA and CDR2 is SQIVND (reference sequence). Trimming took 0 bases from V and 6 from J, leaving 14 bases between them. As DNA, the CDR3 is TGTGCCAGTAGTATAGATAACAGGGTGGTGAATGGCTACACCTTC. As protein: CASSIDNRVVNGYTF. Supplemented by reference TRBV19 and TRBJ1-2, the full variable domain reads DGGITQSPKYLFRKEGQNVTLSCEQNLNHDAMYWYRQDPGQGLRLIYYSQIVNDFQKGDIAEGYSVSREKKESFPLTVTSAQKNPTAFYLCASSIDNRVVNGYTFGSGTRLTVV.

The table lists this clone with a count of one. This chain joins TRBV19 and TRBJ1-5; 10 nucleotides match TRBD1. Germline V lookup: CDR1 LNHDA, CDR2 SQIVND (reference sequence). The V segment lost 10 bases and the J segment 4 bases; nucleotides outside the gene matches: 4. This CDR3 region has 13 residues. The CDR3 sequence: CATLGQGNQPQHF. The CDR3 DNA reads TGTGCCACCCTGGGACAGGGGAATCAGCCCCAGCATTTT.

V usage is TRBV10-1 and J usage is TRBJ1-2; tentative D call: TRBD1 (5 bases). Germline V gene lookup returns CDR1 WNHNN and CDR2 SYGVQD (reference sequence). V gave up 6 bases and J gave up 8 bases, with 28 bases separating them. The CDR3 consists of 17 residues. The CDR3 DNA is TGCGCCAGCAGACAAAAAACTCTAGAACGGGGCTATGGAGGCTACACCTTC. Translated, it gives CASRQKTLERGYGGYTF.

The chain is built from TRBV3-1 (or the pseudogene TRBV3-2) and TRBJ1-3; D remains ambiguous. The CDR3 is 14 residues long. V lost 0 bases to trimming and J lost 5 bases, with 8 bases between them. Germline V gene data show CDR1 as LGHDT and CDR2 as YNNKEL (reference sequence). The CDR3 loop is CASSQDPSRNTIYF. DNA for the CDR3: TGTGCCAGCAGCCAAGATCCGTCCAGAAACACCATATATTTT.

The rearrangement links TRBV7-2 to TRBJ2-2, with D possibly being TRBD2 (6 bases). Germline values: CDR1 SGHTA, CDR2 FQGNSA. This CDR3 is 14 amino acids long. Trimming removed 0 bases from V and 6 bases from J, with 8 bases in between. This CDR3 reads CASSLARDAGELFF. DNA for the CDR3: TGTGCCAGCAGCTTAGCGCGGGACGCCGGGGAGCTGTTTTTT.

The chain joins TRBV25-1 to TRBJ1-2; the D gene is possibly TRBD1 (5 bases). The CDR3 totals 15 residues. Germline-derived CDR1 and CDR2 are MGHDK and SYGVNS. The V and J ends lost 3 bases and 5 bases respectively, with 16 bases between them. The CDR3 loop is CASSDLGLQGYGYTF. The CDR3 DNA follows: TGTGCCAGCAGTGACCTGGGACTGCAAGGTTATGGCTACACCTTC.

This chain joins TRBV6-5 and TRBJ1-3, with 10 positions matching TRBD1. Germline V gives CDR1 MNHEY, CDR2 SVGAGI. The CDR3 loop spans 14 amino acids. V lost 4 bases, J lost 7 bases, and 4 bases stayed unmatched. The CDR3 region is CASSSRQGANTIYF. CDR3 nucleotide sequence: TGTGCCAGCAGTTCCCGACAGGGGGCGAACACCATATATTTT.

The rearrangement uses TRBV7-2 and TRBJ2-1; 15 nucleotides line up with TRBD2. The CDR3 is 18 residues long. Germline CDR1 reads SGHTA; CDR2 reads FQGNSA. Trimming took 2 bases from V and 7 from J; bases not matched to a gene: 9. The CDR3 region is CASSLRLLGTSGGNEQFF. The CDR3 DNA sequence: TGTGCCAGCAGCTTAAGATTGTTGGGGACTAGCGGGGGGAATGAGCAGTTCTTC.

The rearrangement links TRBV5-6 to TRBJ1-5; no clear D. This CDR3 is built from 14 residues. V gave up 0 bases and J gave up 9 bases, with 13 bases separating them. Germline CDR1 and CDR2: SGHDT and YYEEEE. This CDR3 is CASSLAGRPRPQHF. For the CDR3, the DNA is TGTGCCAGCAGCTTGGCCGGGAGGCCCAGGCCCCAGCATTTT.

The chain's CDR3 is CASSIDAAGKVETQYF. CDR3 nucleotide sequence: TGTGCCAGTAGTATAGATGCTGCGGGGAAGGTGGAGACCCAGTACTTC. V is TRBV19 and J is TRBJ2-5, with a weak D call TRBD2 (6 bases). The CDR3 covers 16 residues. Germline V lookup: CDR1 LNHDA, CDR2 SQIVND (reference sequence). Trimming removed 0 bases at V and 5 bases at J, with 16 bases between.

The V gene is TRBV19, the J gene TRBJ1-2; 11 positions match TRBD1. V gave up 5 bases and J gave up 4 bases; unmatched junction bases: 9. The CDR3 has 16 amino acids. Germline assignment: CDR1 LNHDA and CDR2 SQIVND (reference sequence). The CDR3 nucleotides read TGTGCCAGTAGTCCTTTTGTTGGGACAGGGGGCTATGGCTACACCTTC. Its protein is CASSPFVGTGGYGYTF.

The chain combines TRBV9 with TRBJ1-3; a possible D gene is TRBD1 (5 bases). Germline CDR1 reads SGDLS; CDR2 reads YYNGEE. Trimming cost V 4 bases and J 2 bases, with 10 bases left between them. The CDR3 is 14 amino acids. The DNA for the CDR3 is TGTGCCAGCAGCCCAGGGTTCACTGGAAACACCATATATTTT. It encodes CASSPGFTGNTIYF.